This T cell receptor (beta chain) derives from a study of T cells expressing NK-cell markers. TCRdb re-analyzed the 5' RACE reads; it lists each CDR3 protein once, without DNA. This table holds roughly 150,000 distinct CDR3 sequences. CDR3 length: 14 residues. The germline V gene has CDR1 MGHRA and CDR2 YSYEKL. The sample consisted of blood T cells: a sorted CD56 or NKG2C T cell subset, CD4+ or CD8+ T cells, or bulk PBMC T cells (not recorded which). The origin of this receptor is a woman aged 18-70 years in good health. V gene TRBV4-1 combines with J gene TRBJ2-1; TCRdb's assignment of TRBD2 cannot be checked, as there is no DNA. CDR3 protein: CASSRPMVRHEQFF.